Shown below are 22 T cell receptor beta chains from a single sample sequenced in a study of T-cell reconstitution after alpha-beta-depleted transplantation in children (dated by TCRdb to about 2016). Receptor amplification or capture employed PCR. The run used an Illumina HiSeq 2500. TCR library preparation used molecular barcoding, with unique molecular identifiers applied to normalize quantification of the TCRbeta repertoire. TCRdb reran the public reads through fastp at Q25 and MiXCR, keeping productive beta chains. Rows are combined by CDR3 protein, so each entry shows the most common genes and DNA. The sample table shows roughly 570,000 distinct CDR3 sequences, and 25% to 30% are seen once. The ten largest clones add up to less than 40% of the sample. The treatment or condition label, read with the paper, signifies: allogeneic hematopoietic cell transplantation with graft depleted of TCRalphabeta T cells and CD19 B cells.

Sequencing was performed on PBMCs, taken before TCRalphabeta/CD19-depleted stem cell transplant. These receptors were taken from a boy in the first two years of life with Wiskott-Aldrich syndrome, due to receive a stem cell transplant.

The table lists this clonotype with a few counts. The chain uses TRBV18 and TRBJ1-1; 12 bases agree with TRBD1. CDR1 and CDR2 from the germline V gene are KGHSH and LQKENI. Trimming removed 5 bases from V and 10 bases from J; junction bases left unmatched: 8. This CDR3 spans 14 amino acids. The CDR3 reads CASSAGQGATGAFF. The CDR3 DNA is TGTGCCAGCTCAGCGGGACAGGGGGCAACGGGAGCTTTCTTT.

This clonotype has a handful of counts. The J gene is TRBJ2-1, the V gene TRBV5-1; D unresolved. V lost 3 bases to trimming and J lost 2 bases, with 12 bases between them. Germline values: CDR1 SGHRS, CDR2 YFSETQ. CDR3 length: 15 amino acids. CDR3 protein: CASSSARVAYNEQFF. CDR3 sequence (DNA): TGCGCCAGCAGCTCCGCCCGGGTGGCCTACAATGAGCAGTTCTTC.

V and J are TRBV28 and TRBJ2-7; D gene ambiguous. V was shortened by 4 bases and J by 6 bases, with 10 bases between the two germline ends. CDR1 is MDHEN, CDR2 SYDVKM, per germline. CDR3 length: 12 residues. Here the CDR3 DNA reads TGTGCCAGCAGTTATTGGGGATCCGAGCAGTACTTC. This translates into CASSYWGSEQYF.

V gene TRBV14 combines with J gene TRBJ2-3; D gene uncertain. From germline, CDR1 is SGHDN and CDR2 FVKESK. CDR3 length equals 18 residues. Trimming pared 2 bases from V and 0 bases from J, leaving 18 bases between. In DNA form, the CDR3 reads TGTGCCAGCAGCCAACCACCGACACGGGTCTCTAGCACAGATACGCAGTATTTT. Protein sequence: CASSQPPTRVSSTDTQYF.

The gene calls are TRBV12-3 or TRBV12-4 and TRBJ2-7, with D maybe TRBD2 (5 bases). The CDR3 extends over 15 amino acids. Deletions cut 2 bases from V and 0 bases from J, with 11 bases between. As DNA, the CDR3 is TGTGCCAGCAGTTTACGACTAAACCCCTCCTACGAGCAGTACTTC. Translating gives CASSLRLNPSYEQYF.

The rearrangement uses TRBV5-1 and TRBJ2-1, with 7 bases fitting TRBD1. The CDR3 has 15 amino acids. Trimming cost V 0 bases and J 7 bases; bases outside gene matches: 7. The germline CDR1 and CDR2 sequences are SGHRS and YFSETQ. CDR3 DNA: TGCGCCAGCAGCTTGGCCGGCAGGGGGTCAAATGAGCAGTTCTTC. Its translation is CASSLAGRGSNEQFF.

The chain carries TRBV3-1 and TRBJ2-7; maybe TRBD2 (5 bases). Trimming took off 4 bases at V and 3 bases at J, with 13 bases between the two ends. The CDR3 sequence is 14 residues long. Germline CDR1 LGHDT, CDR2 YNNKEL (reference sequence). The CDR3 region is CASSPGSTIYEQYF. The CDR3 nucleotides are TGTGCCAGCAGCCCCGGCTCGACTATCTACGAGCAGTACTTC.

This clonotype appeared a few times. This chain joins TRBV7-9 and TRBJ2-5, with TRBD2 as a possible D gene (5 bases). Looked up from germline, CDR1 is SEHNR and CDR2 is FQNEAQ (reference sequence). This CDR3 comprises 14 residues. V shed 2 bases and J shed 2 bases, with 9 bases lying between them. CDR3 DNA: TGTGCCAGCAGCTTACCAGCGGAGCAAGAGACCCAGTACTTC. It translates to CASSLPAEQETQYF.

The chain couples TRBV4-2 to TRBJ2-3, with 8 bases that match TRBD2. The CDR3 spans 15 residues. V trimming: 1 base; J trimming: 4 bases; junction bases outside the gene matches: 4. The germline CDR1 and CDR2 sequences are LGHNA and YNFKEQ. The CDR3 coding sequence is TGTGCCAGCAGCCAAGCAACGGGAGGGCCAGATACGCAGTATTTT. It codes for CASSQATGGPDTQYF.

This chain joins TRBV13 and TRBJ2-1, with 12 bases lining up with TRBD2. CDR3 length equals 18 residues. Germline V gene sequence: CDR1 PRHDT, CDR2 FYEKMQ (reference sequence). V shed 1 base and J 6 bases; nucleotides not matched to a gene: 10. For the CDR3, the DNA is TGTGCCAGCAGCTTAGCCGCTCCTCTAGCGGGAGGGCCCAATGAGCAGTTCTTC. Its protein is CASSLAAPLAGGPNEQFF.

This clonotype showed up just a few times. The chain recombines TRBV12-3 or TRBV12-4 with TRBJ2-2; D gene ambiguous. V lost 5 bases and J 4 bases, leaving 11 bases between the germline ends. The CDR3 covers 14 residues. The CDR3 sequence: CASSPLQITGELFF. The DNA of the CDR3 is TGTGCCAGCAGTCCCCTCCAAATCACCGGGGAGCTGTTTTTT.

This clonotype was recorded only once. The chain joins TRBV5-1 to TRBJ2-3, with TRBD2 matching 12 bases. In germline, CDR1 is SGHRS, CDR2 YFSETQ. V was clipped by 0 bases and J by 2 bases; unmatched bases: 7. The CDR3 runs to 18 residues. Here the CDR3 reads CASSLASGRAIPTDTQYF. CDR3 nucleotides: TGCGCCAGCAGCTTGGCTAGCGGGAGGGCCATACCCACAGATACGCAGTATTTT.

This clonotype was counted a few times. The chain employs TRBV7-2 and TRBJ1-2; 11 nucleotides match TRBD1. Germline values: CDR1 SGHTA, CDR2 FQGNSA. V dropped 5 bases and J dropped 5; count of bases not matched to a gene: 4. The CDR3 loop spans 14 amino acids. The CDR3 nucleotides are TGTGCCAGCAGCCCGGACAGGGGGCGGTATGGCTACACCTTC. Protein: CASSPDRGRYGYTF. Based on the CDR3 plus reference TRBV7-2 and TRBJ1-2, the full variable domain is GAGVSQSPSNKVTEKGKDVELRCDPISGHTALYWYRQSLGQGLEFLIYFQGNSAPDKSGLPSDRFSAERTGGSVSTLTIQRTQQEDSAVYLCASSPDRGRYGYTFGSGTRLTVV.

This clonotype was counted between two and nine times. This chain joins TRBV24-1 and TRBJ2-7, with TRBD2 matching 13 bases. Germline V lookup: CDR1 KGHDR, CDR2 SFDVKD. The CDR3 runs 17 residues. V gave up 3 bases and J gave up 5 bases; unmatched junction bases: 9. CDR3 loop: CATSDNRTSGSWNEQYF. DNA of the CDR3: TGTGCCACCAGTGATAACAGGACTAGCGGGAGTTGGAACGAGCAGTACTTC.

The chain joins TRBV20-1 to TRBJ2-7; 10 bases align to TRBD2. The CDR3 spans 14 residues. The J segment lost 3 bases and the V segment lost 4 bases, leaving 6 bases of the junction unmatched. Germline values: CDR1 DFQATT, CDR2 SNEGSKA (reference sequence). The chain's CDR3 is CSANLLAGHYEQYF. The CDR3 DNA reads as TGCAGTGCTAATTTACTAGCGGGGCACTACGAGCAGTACTTC.

This chain connects TRBV20-1 to TRBJ2-1; 14 bases fit TRBD2. The CDR3 extends over 16 amino acids. Per the germline V gene, CDR1 is DFQATT and CDR2 is SNEGSKA (reference sequence). Trimming took 3 bases from V and 8 from J; bases not matched to a gene: 9. The DNA for the CDR3 is TGCAGTGCTAGGAGATGGACTAGCGGGAGGCTCGATGAGCAGTTCTTC. As protein: CSARRWTSGRLDEQFF.

The sample holds a few counts of this clonotype. The chain has TRBV2 and TRBJ2-1; D is possibly TRBD2 (6 bases). Germline-derived CDR1 and CDR2 are SNHLY and FYNNEI. V was shortened by 6 bases and J by 5 bases, with 11 bases between the two germline ends. This CDR3 contains 13 residues. The CDR3 DNA reads TGTGCCAGCAGCGGACTACCACACAATGAGCAGTTCTTC. It translates to CASSGLPHNEQFF.

There are a few counts of this clonotype. The CDR3 nucleotides are TGTGCCAGCAGCCCCTATGGGCGGAGAAGGTCACCCCTCCACTTT. As protein: CASSPYGRRRSPLHF. The rearrangement uses TRBV6-5 and TRBJ1-6, with no clear D. Trimming shortened V by 6 bases and J by 10 bases, and 19 bases separated the two germline ends. Germline loops: CDR1 MNHEY, CDR2 SVGAGI. The CDR3 runs 15 residues.

This clonotype occurred a few times. The chain carries TRBV7-2 and TRBJ2-4, with 11 nucleotides matching TRBD1. The CDR3 extends over 15 amino acids. Trimming took 1 base from V and 9 from J; bases not matched to a gene: 5. Per the germline V gene, CDR1 is SGHTA and CDR2 is FQGNSA. The CDR3 nucleotides are TGTGCCAGCAGCTTAGGGGGGACAGGGGGAAGCATTCAGTACTTC. Encoded protein: CASSLGGTGGSIQYF.

This clonotype has more than one count but fewer than ten. This sequence joins TRBV20-1 and TRBJ2-2; 7 bases match TRBD1. Germline lookup yields CDR1 DFQATT and CDR2 SNEGSKA (reference sequence). Trimming cost V 6 bases and J 2 bases; bases outside gene matches: 9. The CDR3 has 15 amino acids. Written as DNA, the CDR3 is TGCAGTGCCTCGGGACAGCCAACCAACACCGGGGAGCTGTTTTTT. Its protein product is CSASGQPTNTGELFF.

V and J are TRBV20-1 and TRBJ2-1; a possible D gene is TRBD2 (5 bases). The CDR3 sequence is 14 residues long. V was trimmed by 3 bases and J by 6 bases, leaving 15 bases between them. Germline-derived CDR1 and CDR2 are DFQATT and SNEGSKA (reference sequence). CDR3 in DNA: TGCAGTGCTAGTCAGAATAGCCGGGGCAATGAGCAGTTCTTC. Its translation: CSASQNSRGNEQFF.

This clonotype turned up a few times. The chain couples TRBV5-1 to TRBJ2-3; no reliable D call. V gave up 1 base and J gave up 0 bases, with 9 bases separating them. This CDR3 comprises 15 residues. Germline CDR1 and CDR2: SGHRS and YFSETQ. CDR3 DNA sequence: TGCGCCAGCAGCTTGAAACAGCCTAGCACAGATACGCAGTATTTT. Its protein product is CASSLKQPSTDTQYF.